The 11 T cell receptor beta chains presented below share a single source sample, sequenced in a study of T-cell memory formation after mild COVID-19. TCRdb re-called the 5' RACE reads with MiXCR, one entry per CDR3 protein. The sample holds about 250,000 distinct CDR3 sequences, 15% to 20% seen once. Sequenced input: PBMCs or a T cell subset sorted from them (not recorded which). Receptor source: a man in his late teens or twenties who had mild COVID-19 (a few samples of this study predate the infection). Cell type and time point are not known.

This clonotype was seen a few times. The CDR3 sequence is CAISESTGVRYEQYF. In DNA, the CDR3 is TGTGCCATCAGTGAGTCGACAGGGGTGAGGTACGAGCAGTACTTC. The rearrangement joins TRBV10-3 to TRBJ2-7, with 8 positions matching TRBD1. The germline V gene has CDR1 ENHRY and CDR2 SYGVKD. V lost 0 bases, J lost 4 bases, and 5 bases stayed unmatched. This CDR3 contains 15 residues.

This clonotype was seen a handful of times. This rearrangement joins TRBV5-1 to TRBJ2-2; 7 bases agree with TRBD1. Looked up from germline, CDR1 is SGHRS and CDR2 is YFSETQ. The CDR3 length is 15 residues. Germline trimming cut 4 bases from V and 1 base from J; bases unmatched to any gene: 4. In DNA form, the CDR3 reads TGCGCCAGCAGCCTCGACAGGGAGAACACCGGGGAGCTGTTTTTT. This gives the protein CASSLDRENTGELFF. The full variable domain, its missing parts supplied by reference TRBV5-1 and TRBJ2-2, is KAGVTQTPRYLIKTRGQQVTLSCSPISGHRSVSWYQQTPGQGLQFLFEYFSETQRNKGNFPGRFSGRQFSNSRSEMNVSTLELGDSALYLCASSLDRENTGELFFGEGSRLTVL.

This chain uses TRBV20-1 with TRBJ1-3; D possibly corresponds to TRBD1 (5 bases). Germline V CDR1 and CDR2: DFQATT, SNEGSKA (reference sequence). Deletions cut 6 bases from V and 4 bases from J, with 16 bases between. The CDR3 totals 14 residues. The CDR3 sequence is CSAQDRQTGNTIYF. The CDR3 region has the DNA TGCAGTGCCCAAGACAGACAGACAGGAAACACCATATATTTT.

This clonotype has just a few counts. J is TRBJ2-7 and V is TRBV7-9; D is perhaps TRBD1 (5 bases). Between the trimmed V and J ends, which lost 3 bases and 7 bases, there was a span of 13 bases. Germline V gives CDR1 SEHNR, CDR2 FQNEAQ (reference sequence). The length of the CDR3 is 13 residues. The CDR3 DNA reads TGTGCCAGCAGCTTTCAGGGATCCGGTGAGCAGTACTTC. Translation gives CASSFQGSGEQYF.

This clonotype was seen only a few times. The J gene is TRBJ2-7, the V gene TRBV6-2 or TRBV6-3, with D maybe TRBD2 (5 bases). CDR3 length: 15 residues. Germline V gives CDR1 MNHEY, CDR2 SVGEGT. Trimming left V 5 bases short and J 0 bases short, with 14 bases between. The CDR3, as DNA: TGTGCCAGCAGTCCCCCGGGATCCTTCTCCTACGAGCAGTACGTC. Amino acids: CASSPPGSFSYEQYV.

A few counts support this clonotype. V gene TRBV10-3 combines with J gene TRBJ1-5; possibly TRBD1 for D (6 bases). This CDR3 contains 14 residues. V was cut by 2 bases and J by 6 bases, with 11 bases left in between. Germline CDR1 ENHRY, CDR2 SYGVKD. The CDR3 region has the DNA TGTGCCATCAGTGAGACAGGGCGCGGTCAGCCCCAGCATTTT. It codes for CAISETGRGQPQHF.

This clonotype was seen only a few times. This chain uses TRBV19 with TRBJ2-3; D may be TRBD1 or TRBD2 (5 bases each). The V end lost 3 bases, the J end lost 0 bases, and 13 bases lay between the germline ends. The CDR3 is 16 residues long. Germline V gene sequence: CDR1 LNHDA, CDR2 SQIVND (reference sequence). CDR3 sequence: CASSIGTGSSTDTQYF. The CDR3 nucleotides read TGTGCCAGTAGTATCGGGACGGGATCTAGCACAGATACGCAGTATTTT.

The chain employs TRBV12-3 or TRBV12-4 and TRBJ1-2, with unresolved D. V gave up 8 bases and J gave up 4 bases, with 14 bases separating them. The CDR3 sequence is 13 residues long. The CDR3 DNA is TGTGCCAGCTCAGGAGGGATGGGCTATGGCTACACCTTC. Its protein product is CASSGGMGYGYTF.

This clonotype came up a few times. The chain couples TRBV7-9 to TRBJ1-1; a possible D gene is TRBD1 (6 bases). Germline V gives CDR1 SEHNR, CDR2 FQNEAQ (reference sequence). This CDR3 is built from 13 residues. Trimming took off 1 base at V and 8 bases at J, with 11 bases between the two ends. The CDR3: CASSLERTGEAFF. CDR3 sequence (DNA): TGTGCCAGCAGCTTAGAACGTACAGGGGAAGCTTTCTTT.

In this sample, this clonotype turned up many times. The chain is built from TRBV7-6 and TRBJ1-1; the D gene is possibly TRBD1 (5 bases). The CDR3 sequence is 13 residues long. Trimming pared 1 base from V and 4 bases from J, leaving 7 bases between. Germline loops: CDR1 SGHVS, CDR2 FNYEAQ. Here the CDR3 reads CASSLGGSTEAFF. CDR3 bases: TGTGCCAGCAGCTTAGGGGGCTCCACTGAAGCTTTCTTT.

This clonotype was seen many times. The chain employs TRBV7-2 and TRBJ2-5; D gene unclear. The CDR3 has 17 residues. CDR1 is SGHTA, CDR2 FQGNSA, per germline. The germline V and J ends were trimmed by 2 bases and 0 bases, with 16 bases remaining between them. CDR3 DNA: TGTGCCAGCAGCTTATCGCCCTGGCACGGTGACCAAGAGACCCAGTACTTC. Protein sequence: CASSLSPWHGDQETQYF.